This T cell receptor (beta chain) originates from a study of metastatic and nonmetastatic thyroid tumors. Trimming shortened V by 5 bases and J by 5 bases, and 1 base separated the two germline ends. This CDR3 contains 10 residues. General study results and limits: Reportedly, malignant thyroid tumors had significantly higher TCR beta diversity than benign nodules, in blood and tumor.

TCRdb called clones again from the PCR reads with MiXCR. Here the sample spans 60,000 to 85,000 clones, roughly 18% being singletons. No treatment of any kind had been given to any patient before thyroid surgery. Ten or more counts support this clone. The antigen remains unidentified. The sequence came from a female donor with papillary thyroid cancer or a benign thyroid nodule (not recorded which). Some clones in this sample may be carry-over from other donors' samples. The chain is built from TRBV12-3 or TRBV12-4 and TRBJ2-1; D gene ambiguous. Source material: blood. The CDR3 coding sequence is TGTGCCAGCAGTAACAATGAGCAGTTCTTC. Protein product: CASSNNEQFF.